The clone carrying this T cell receptor beta chain has more than one count but fewer than ten. In TCRdb, the 5' RACE reads were re-called with MiXCR into one record per CDR3 protein. The repertoire includes some 200,000 distinct CDR3 sequences, about a fifth of them detected once, and about 21% sits in the top ten. This sample was included in a study of T-cell memory formation after mild COVID-19. The J segment lost 5 bases and the V segment lost 3 bases, leaving 7 bases of the junction unmatched. Germline CDR1 and CDR2: SGHVS and FQNEAQ. CDR3 length: 16 residues. The chain links TRBV7-8 to TRBJ2-1; TRBD2 matches at 10 bases. This receptor was identified in an adult woman who had mild COVID-19 (a few samples of this study predate the infection). Cell type and time point are not known. The sequencing input was PBMCs or a T cell subset sorted from them (not recorded which). The CDR3 reads CASSLVLAGWDNEQFF. In DNA, the CDR3 is TGTGCCAGCAGCTTGGTACTAGCGGGATGGGACAATGAGCAGTTCTTC.